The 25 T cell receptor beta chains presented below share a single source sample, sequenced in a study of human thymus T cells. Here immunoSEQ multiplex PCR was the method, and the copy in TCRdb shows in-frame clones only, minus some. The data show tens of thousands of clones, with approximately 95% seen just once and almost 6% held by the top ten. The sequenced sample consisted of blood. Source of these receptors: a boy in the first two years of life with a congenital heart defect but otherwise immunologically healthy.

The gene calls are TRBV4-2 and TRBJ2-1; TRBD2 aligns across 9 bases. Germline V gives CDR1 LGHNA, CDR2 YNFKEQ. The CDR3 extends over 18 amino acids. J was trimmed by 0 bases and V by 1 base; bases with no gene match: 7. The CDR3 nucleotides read TGTGCCAGCAGCCAAGTTAGCGGGGGTTTGGGCTCCTACAATGAGCAGTTCTTC. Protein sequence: CASSQVSGGLGSYNEQFF.

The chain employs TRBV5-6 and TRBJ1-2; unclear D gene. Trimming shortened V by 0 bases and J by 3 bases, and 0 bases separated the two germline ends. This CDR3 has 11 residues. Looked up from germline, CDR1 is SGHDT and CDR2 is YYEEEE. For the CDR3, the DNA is TGTGCCAGCAGCTTGGACTATGGCTACACCTTC. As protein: CASSLDYGYTF.

DNA for the CDR3: TGTGCCAGCAGGCCGGGACGACTGATCTATGGCTACACCTTC. As protein: CASRPGRLIYGYTF. J is TRBJ1-2 and V is TRBV2, with a possible D match to TRBD1 (5 bases). V was shortened by 6 bases and J by 4 bases, with 15 bases between the two germline ends. Per the germline V gene, CDR1 is SNHLY and CDR2 is FYNNEI. This CDR3 has 14 residues. Full variable domain (missing parts from reference TRBV2 and TRBJ1-2): EPEVTQTPSHQVTQMGQEVILRCVPISNHLYFYWYRQILGQKVEFLVSFYNNEISEKSEIFDDQFSVERPDGSNFTLKIRSTKLEDSAMYFCASRPGRLIYGYTFGSGTRLTVV.

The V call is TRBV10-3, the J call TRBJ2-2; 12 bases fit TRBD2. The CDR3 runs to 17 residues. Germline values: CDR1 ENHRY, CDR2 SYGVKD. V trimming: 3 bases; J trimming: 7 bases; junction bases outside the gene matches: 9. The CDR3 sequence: CAISEGLAGGPNGELFF. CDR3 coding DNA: TGTGCCATCAGTGAAGGTCTAGCGGGGGGGCCGAACGGGGAGCTGTTTTTT.

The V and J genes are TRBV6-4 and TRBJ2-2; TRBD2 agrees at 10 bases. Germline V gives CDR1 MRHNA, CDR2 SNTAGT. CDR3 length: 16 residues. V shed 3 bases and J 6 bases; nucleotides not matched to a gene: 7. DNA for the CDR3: TGTGCCAGCAGTGAGAAGGGGCTAGCGGGAGCCGGGGAGCTGTTTTTT. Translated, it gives CASSEKGLAGAGELFF.

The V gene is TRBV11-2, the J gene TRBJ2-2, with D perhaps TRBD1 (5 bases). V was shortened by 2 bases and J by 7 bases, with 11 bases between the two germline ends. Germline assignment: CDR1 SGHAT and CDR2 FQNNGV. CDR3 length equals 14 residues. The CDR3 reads CASSLYGALGELFF. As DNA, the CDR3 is TGTGCCAGCAGCTTATATGGGGCGCTCGGGGAGCTGTTTTTT.

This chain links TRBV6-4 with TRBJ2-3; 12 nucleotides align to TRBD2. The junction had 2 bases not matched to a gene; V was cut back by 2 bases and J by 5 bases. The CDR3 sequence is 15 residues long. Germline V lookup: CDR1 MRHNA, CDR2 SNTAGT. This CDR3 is CASSDLAGGEDTQYF. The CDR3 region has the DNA TGTGCCAGCAGTGACCTAGCGGGGGGGGAAGATACGCAGTATTTT.

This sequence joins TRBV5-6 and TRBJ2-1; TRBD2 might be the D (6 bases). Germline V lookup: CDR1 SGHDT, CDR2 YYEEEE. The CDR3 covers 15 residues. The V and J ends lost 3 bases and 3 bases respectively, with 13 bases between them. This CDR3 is CASSSSGGNYNEQFF. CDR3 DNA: TGTGCCAGCAGCTCATCTGGGGGGAACTACAATGAGCAGTTCTTC.

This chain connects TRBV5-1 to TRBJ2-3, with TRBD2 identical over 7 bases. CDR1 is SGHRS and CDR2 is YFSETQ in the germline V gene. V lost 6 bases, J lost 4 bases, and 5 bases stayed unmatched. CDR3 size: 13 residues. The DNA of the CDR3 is TGCGCCAGCACAAGCGGGGAACCAGATACGCAGTATTTT. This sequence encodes CASTSGEPDTQYF.

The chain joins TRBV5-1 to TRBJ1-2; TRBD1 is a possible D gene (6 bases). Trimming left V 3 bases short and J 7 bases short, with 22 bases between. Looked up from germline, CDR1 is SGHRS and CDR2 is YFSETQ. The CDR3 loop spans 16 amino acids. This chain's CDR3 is CASSSDSLSTRGGYTF. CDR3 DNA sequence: TGCGCCAGCAGCTCGGACAGCTTATCGACCCGGGGTGGCTACACCTTC.

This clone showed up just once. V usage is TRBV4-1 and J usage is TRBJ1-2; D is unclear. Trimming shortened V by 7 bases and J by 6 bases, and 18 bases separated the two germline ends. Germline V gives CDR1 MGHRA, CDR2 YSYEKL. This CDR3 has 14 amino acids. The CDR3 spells CASTLGPGSHGYTF. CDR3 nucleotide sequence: TGCGCCAGCACCCTCGGACCAGGTTCCCATGGCTACACCTTC.

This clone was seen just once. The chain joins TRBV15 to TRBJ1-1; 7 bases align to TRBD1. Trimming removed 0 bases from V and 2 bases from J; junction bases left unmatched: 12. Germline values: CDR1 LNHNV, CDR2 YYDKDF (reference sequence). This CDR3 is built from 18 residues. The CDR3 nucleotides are TGTGCCACCAGCAGAGATTATGGGGACAGCAGAAGAAACACTGAAGCTTTCTTT. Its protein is CATSRDYGDSRRNTEAFF.

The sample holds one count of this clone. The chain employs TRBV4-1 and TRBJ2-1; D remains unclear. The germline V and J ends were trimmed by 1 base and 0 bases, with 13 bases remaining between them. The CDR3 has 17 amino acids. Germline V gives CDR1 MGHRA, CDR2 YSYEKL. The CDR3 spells CASSQVPVASSYNEQFF. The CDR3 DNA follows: TGCGCCAGCAGCCAAGTTCCGGTTGCGAGCTCCTACAATGAGCAGTTCTTC.

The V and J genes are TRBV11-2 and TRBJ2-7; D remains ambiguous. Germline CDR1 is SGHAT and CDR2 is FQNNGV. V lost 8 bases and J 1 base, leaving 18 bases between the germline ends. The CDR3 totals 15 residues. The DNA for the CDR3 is TGTGCCAGCGAAGGGTACCGGGCCAGGTCCTACGAGCAGTACTTC. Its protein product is CASEGYRARSYEQYF. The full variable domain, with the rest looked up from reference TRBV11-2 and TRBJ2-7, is EAGVAQSPRYKIIEKRQSVAFWCNPISGHATLYWYQQILGQGPKLLIQFQNNGVVDDSQLPKDRFSAERLKGVDSTLKIQPAKLEDSAVYLCASEGYRARSYEQYFGPGTRLTVT.

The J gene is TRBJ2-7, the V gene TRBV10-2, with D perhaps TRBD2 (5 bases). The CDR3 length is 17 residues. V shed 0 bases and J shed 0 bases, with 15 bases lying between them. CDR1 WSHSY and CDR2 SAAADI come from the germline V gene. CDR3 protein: CASSESTRSGDSYEQYF. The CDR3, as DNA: TGCGCCAGCAGTGAGTCGACTCGATCCGGGGACTCCTACGAGCAGTACTTC.

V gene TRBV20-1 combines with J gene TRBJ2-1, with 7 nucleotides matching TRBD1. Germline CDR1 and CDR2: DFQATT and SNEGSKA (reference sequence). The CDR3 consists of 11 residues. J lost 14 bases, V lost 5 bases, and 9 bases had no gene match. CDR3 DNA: TGCAGTGCTTCCGGGACAGCAAGTAAGTTCTTC. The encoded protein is CSASGTASKFF.

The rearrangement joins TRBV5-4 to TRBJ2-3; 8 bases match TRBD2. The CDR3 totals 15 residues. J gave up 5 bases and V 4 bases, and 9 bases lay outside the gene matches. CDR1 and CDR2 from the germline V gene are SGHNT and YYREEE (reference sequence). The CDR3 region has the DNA TGTGCCAGCAGCCCCCGGGGGGGGGCGGTAGATACGCAGTATTTT. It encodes CASSPRGGAVDTQYF.

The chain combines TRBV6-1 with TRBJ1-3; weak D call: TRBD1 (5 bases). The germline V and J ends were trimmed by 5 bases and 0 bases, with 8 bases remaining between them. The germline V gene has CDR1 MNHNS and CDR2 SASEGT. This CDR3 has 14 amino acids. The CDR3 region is CASSRQLSGNTIYF. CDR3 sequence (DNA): TGTGCCAGCAGTAGACAGCTCTCTGGAAACACCATATATTTT.

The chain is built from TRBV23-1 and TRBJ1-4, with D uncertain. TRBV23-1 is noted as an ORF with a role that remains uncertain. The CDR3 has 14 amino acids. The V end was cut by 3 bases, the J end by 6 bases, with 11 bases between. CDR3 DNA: TGCGCCAGCAGTCAGGGAAGGGTAGATGAAAAACTGTTTTTT. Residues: CASSQGRVDEKLFF.

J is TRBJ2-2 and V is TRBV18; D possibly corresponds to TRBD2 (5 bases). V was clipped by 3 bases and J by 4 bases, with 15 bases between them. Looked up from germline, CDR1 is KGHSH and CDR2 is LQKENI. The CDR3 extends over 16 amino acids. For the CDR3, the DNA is TGTGCCAGCTCACCTCCTTACTCCGGGATCACCGGGGAGCTGTTTTTT. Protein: CASSPPYSGITGELFF.

The CDR3 DNA sequence: TGTGCCAGCAGTTGGACAGGGGAATCCACTGAAGCTTTCTTT. Its protein product is CASSWTGESTEAFF. This chain links TRBV6-1 with TRBJ1-1; 9 positions agree with TRBD1. Germline-derived CDR1 and CDR2 are MNHNS and SASEGT. J lost 4 bases, V lost 5 bases, and 5 bases had no gene match. CDR3 length: 14 residues.

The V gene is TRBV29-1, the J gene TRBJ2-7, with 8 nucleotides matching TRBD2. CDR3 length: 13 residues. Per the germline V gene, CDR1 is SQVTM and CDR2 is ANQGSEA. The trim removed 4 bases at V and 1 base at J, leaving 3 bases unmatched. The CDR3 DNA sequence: TGCAGCGTTGCGAGCGGGAGTTCCTACGAGCAGTACTTC. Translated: CSVASGSSYEQYF.

CDR3 sequence: CASSQDTTAKETQYF. The CDR3 nucleotides are TGCGCCAGCAGCCAAGATACGACAGCCAAAGAGACCCAGTACTTC. V usage is TRBV4-1 and J usage is TRBJ2-5, with D possibly being TRBD1 (5 bases). The germline V gene has CDR1 MGHRA and CDR2 YSYEKL. The CDR3 totals 15 residues. Trimming took off 0 bases at V and 3 bases at J, with 11 bases between the two ends.

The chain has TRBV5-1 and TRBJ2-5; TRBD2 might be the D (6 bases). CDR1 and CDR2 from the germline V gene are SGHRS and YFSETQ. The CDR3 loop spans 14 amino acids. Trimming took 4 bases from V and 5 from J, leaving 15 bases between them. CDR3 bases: TGCGCCAGCAGCCCCCCGGGGGTGTGGGAGACCCAGTACTTC. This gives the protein CASSPPGVWETQYF.

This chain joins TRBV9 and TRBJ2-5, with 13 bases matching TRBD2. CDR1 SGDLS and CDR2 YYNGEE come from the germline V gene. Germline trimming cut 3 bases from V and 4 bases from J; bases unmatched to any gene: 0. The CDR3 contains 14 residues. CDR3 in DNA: TGTGCCAGCAGCGGGACTAGCGGGAGAGAGACCCAGTACTTC. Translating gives CASSGTSGRETQYF.